The 10 T cell receptor beta chains presented below share a single source sample, sequenced in a study of cytomegalovirus exposure and HLA in healthy donors. Method: immunoSEQ multiplex PCR; TCRdb's copy keeps in-frame clones and lacks some. The repertoire holds 150,000 to 170,000 clones, with about 88% as singletons. The sample comprised PBMCs. The source is a man between 18 and 29 years old in good health and CMV-seropositive.

The V and J genes are TRBV18 and TRBJ2-1; the match to TRBD2 covers 7 bases. The V and J ends lost 2 bases and 9 bases, in that order; junction bases with no gene match: 13. This CDR3 region has 16 residues. CDR1 and CDR2 from the germline V gene are KGHSH and LQKENI. CDR3 residues: CASSPASGPPYGEQFF. DNA for the CDR3: TGTGCCAGCTCACCAGCTAGCGGCCCCCCATATGGTGAGCAGTTCTTC.

V gene TRBV6-5 combines with J gene TRBJ1-2; D is possibly TRBD1 (5 bases). Germline values: CDR1 MNHEY, CDR2 SVGAGI. The CDR3 has 14 amino acids. V shed 7 bases and J shed 5 bases, with 17 bases lying between them. The DNA of the CDR3 is TGTGCCAGCAACAACTCACCTACAGGATATGGCTACACCTTC. Translating gives CASNNSPTGYGYTF.

This clone was picked up one time. J is TRBJ2-1 and V is TRBV6-5; 7 nucleotides match TRBD2. J gave up 5 bases and V 3 bases, and 4 bases lay outside the gene matches. This CDR3 spans 14 amino acids. CDR1 is MNHEY, CDR2 SVGAGI, per germline. The CDR3 DNA is TGTGCCAGCAGTTATGCGGGAGTCAACAATGAGCAGTTCTTC. This codes for CASSYAGVNNEQFF.

The chain joins TRBV18 to TRBJ1-4; TRBD1 aligns across 7 bases. CDR3 length: 14 residues. The V segment lost 6 bases and the J segment 8 bases; nucleotides outside the gene matches: 9. Germline CDR1 is KGHSH and CDR2 is LQKENI. The CDR3: CASSTSRGEEKLFF. The CDR3 coding sequence is TGTGCCAGCTCCACGAGCAGGGGGGAAGAAAAACTGTTTTTT.

This chain links TRBV5-5 with TRBJ1-2, with 7 bases aligning to TRBD1. Germline V gene lookup returns CDR1 SGHKS and CDR2 YYEKEE (reference sequence). This CDR3 comprises 13 residues. V trimming: 4 bases; J trimming: 8 bases; junction bases outside the gene matches: 8. This chain's CDR3 is CASSSDRDGGYTF. In DNA, the CDR3 is TGTGCCAGCAGCAGCGACAGGGATGGCGGCTACACCTTC.

This sequence joins TRBV2 and TRBJ2-3; no clear D gene. Germline V gene data show CDR1 as SNHLY and CDR2 as FYNNEI. V lost 7 bases, J lost 2 bases, and 10 bases lay in between. This CDR3 has 13 residues. CDR3 sequence reads: CASIYQFTDTQYF. Written as DNA, the CDR3 is TGTGCCAGCATTTACCAGTTCACAGATACGCAGTATTTT.

The J gene is TRBJ2-3, the V gene TRBV5-1; no clear D. The CDR3 covers 13 residues. Trimming left V 0 bases short and J 6 bases short, with 8 bases between. The germline CDR1 and CDR2 sequences are SGHRS and YFSETQ. Here the CDR3 DNA reads TGCGCCAGCAGCTTGGACCCTAAGGATACGCAGTATTTT. Translation: CASSLDPKDTQYF.

The sample holds a few counts of this clone. The genes are TRBV7-9 and TRBJ1-2; tentative D call: TRBD1 (5 bases). The CDR3 contains 13 residues. The V and J ends lost 1 base and 5 bases respectively, with 8 bases between them. Germline values: CDR1 SEHNR, CDR2 FQNEAQ (reference sequence). The CDR3 is CASSLDAGYGYTF. The CDR3, as DNA: TGTGCCAGCAGCTTAGATGCAGGGTATGGCTACACCTTC.

The chain links TRBV9 to TRBJ2-7, with 7 bases aligning to TRBD1. The V gene end was trimmed by 0 bases and the J gene end by 2 bases; junction bases not matched to a gene: 5. CDR1 is SGDLS, CDR2 YYNGEE, per germline. The CDR3 has 15 amino acids. The CDR3 sequence is CASSVGSQGAYEQYF. The DNA of the CDR3 is TGTGCCAGCAGCGTAGGAAGCCAGGGGGCCTACGAGCAGTACTTC.

The CDR3 sequence is CASSFYRVLGGTEAFF. In DNA, the CDR3 is TGTGCCAGCAGCTTCTACAGGGTTCTTGGGGGCACTGAAGCTTTCTTT. The rearrangement uses TRBV5-4 and TRBJ1-1; TRBD1 might be the D (6 bases). The CDR3 runs 16 residues. V was shortened by 2 bases and J by 4 bases, with 18 bases between the two germline ends. Germline assignment: CDR1 SGHNT and CDR2 YYREEE (reference sequence).